Each of the 22 T cell receptor beta chains below was sequenced from the same sample in a study of blood T cells in healthy people across ages. For the second PCR, which ran for roughly 7 to 11 cycles, a sample-barcoded 5' primer and a J-beta primer mix were used. TCRdb fed the 5' RACE reads into MiXCR, producing one record per CDR3 protein. The table lists over a million distinct CDR3 sequences, roughly 43% of them singletons. Specimen: blood. The receptors stem from a woman between 18 and 29 years old in good health.

The rearrangement uses TRBV4-2 and TRBJ2-5; no clear D. V was shortened by 3 bases and J by 4 bases, with 6 bases between the two germline ends. CDR1 and CDR2 (germline): LGHNA, YNFKEQ. This CDR3 is built from 12 residues. The CDR3 protein is CASSQPGETQYF. In DNA form, the CDR3 reads TGTGCCAGCAGCCAGCCCGGAGAGACCCAGTACTTC.

In its sample, this clonotype was seen a few times. The chain couples TRBV9 to TRBJ2-5, with D unresolved. This CDR3 has 14 amino acids. Trimming stripped 6 bases from V and 11 bases from J, with 23 bases between. Germline lookup yields CDR1 SGDLS and CDR2 YYNGEE. The CDR3 region has the DNA TGTGCCAGCAATCCGGGCTCGAACTATAATGAGCAGTACTTC. Translated, it gives CASNPGSNYNEQYF.

This clonotype was observed a handful of times. This chain connects TRBV7-9 to TRBJ1-4; no reliable D call. The CDR3 extends over 15 amino acids. Per the germline V gene, CDR1 is SEHNR and CDR2 is FQNEAQ (reference sequence). V was clipped by 4 bases and J by 0 bases, with 9 bases between them. CDR3 sequence: CASSSRATTNEKLFF. Here the CDR3 DNA reads TGTGCCAGCAGCTCCCGGGCCACAACTAATGAAAAACTGTTTTTT.

This chain connects TRBV6-5 to TRBJ2-1; 9 bases align to TRBD2. The CDR3 contains 15 residues. Trimming at V came to 3 bases and at J to 6 bases, leaving 6 bases not matched to a gene. The germline gives CDR1 MNHEY, CDR2 SVGAGI. Here the CDR3 DNA reads TGTGCCAGCAGTTATATGACTAGCGGTTTCAATGAGCAGTTCTTC. Its translation is CASSYMTSGFNEQFF.

This clonotype showed up just a few times. The chain links TRBV7-8 to TRBJ2-7; TRBD1 matches 7 bases. The CDR3 is 14 amino acids. The junction had 8 bases not matched to a gene; V was cut back by 4 bases and J by 5 bases. Germline V gene sequence: CDR1 SGHVS, CDR2 FQNEAQ. This chain's CDR3 is CASSSAGTENEQYF. CDR3 nucleotide sequence: TGTGCCAGCAGCTCTGCCGGGACAGAGAACGAGCAGTACTTC. The variable domain in full, with the rest retrieved from reference TRBV7-8 and TRBJ2-7, is GAGVSQSPRYKVAKRGQDVALRCDPISGHVSLFWYQQALGQGPEFLTYFQNEAQLDKSGLPSDRFFAERPEGSVSTLKIQRTQQEDSAVYLCASSSAGTENEQYFGPGTRLTVT.

V usage is TRBV12-3 or TRBV12-4 and J usage is TRBJ1-2; tentative D call: TRBD1 (5 bases). The V and J ends lost 7 bases and 7 bases respectively, with 16 bases between them. The CDR3 is made up of 13 amino acids. The CDR3 DNA sequence: TGTGCCAGCAACCAAGGGGAGGGTCCTGGCTACACCTTC. Protein: CASNQGEGPGYTF.

This clonotype was counted ten times or more. The CDR3: CAWKRDRGLSTEAFF. CDR3 nucleotides: TGTGCCTGGAAGAGGGACAGGGGTCTGAGCACTGAAGCTTTCTTT. V usage is TRBV30 and J usage is TRBJ1-1; TRBD1 aligns across 10 bases. Germline trimming cut 4 bases from V and 4 bases from J; bases unmatched to any gene: 9. This CDR3 comprises 15 residues. The germline CDR1 and CDR2 sequences are GTSNPN and SVGIG (reference sequence).

The V gene is TRBV25-1, the J gene TRBJ2-1, with D perhaps TRBD1 (6 bases). The CDR3 totals 14 residues. V was pared by 3 bases and J by 8 bases, with 14 bases between. Germline assignment: CDR1 MGHDK and CDR2 SYGVNS. The CDR3 DNA reads TGTGCCAGCAGTGAGATGGGGGCAAAAGATGAGCAGTTCTTC. Translated, it gives CASSEMGAKDEQFF.

This chain connects TRBV4-1 to TRBJ2-7; TRBD1 agrees at 8 bases. V gave up 4 bases and J gave up 4 bases; unmatched junction bases: 6. The germline gives CDR1 MGHRA, CDR2 YSYEKL. This CDR3 comprises 14 residues. CDR3 nucleotides: TGCGCCAGCAGCCGGGACAGGATTGATTACGAGCAGTACTTC. It translates to CASSRDRIDYEQYF.

In its sample, this clonotype was seen once. One junction end disagrees with the germline gene, perhaps due to a read error. The chain carries TRBV5-1 and TRBJ2-7, with a possible D match to TRBD2 (5 bases). The CDR3 is 15 amino acids. Germline CDR1 is SGHRS and CDR2 is YFSETQ. The CDR3 spells CASSLGEGFGYEQNF. The CDR3 DNA follows: TGCGCCAGCAGCTTGGGTGAGGGTTTTGGCTACGAGCAGAACTTC.

This clonotype occurred a few times. This CDR3 is CSGTGNYGYTF. The CDR3 nucleotides read TGCAGTGGGACAGGGAACTATGGCTACACCTTC. The rearrangement joins TRBV20-1 to TRBJ1-2; 8 nucleotides match TRBD1. The trim removed 7 bases at V and 2 bases at J, leaving 0 bases unmatched. The CDR3 runs 11 residues. The germline CDR1 and CDR2 sequences are DFQATT and SNEGSKA (reference sequence).

The chain links TRBV9 to TRBJ2-1; D might be TRBD1 or TRBD2, each matching 7 bases. Germline V gene sequence: CDR1 SGDLS, CDR2 YYNGEE. Deletions cut 7 bases from V and 3 bases from J, with 17 bases between. The CDR3 runs to 15 residues. The CDR3 coding sequence is TGTGCCAGCGGGGAGGGGGCCGGGGACTACAATGAGCAGTTCTTC. It is translated as CASGEGAGDYNEQFF. Filled out from reference TRBV9 and TRBJ2-1, the complete variable domain reads DSGVTQTPKHLITATGQRVTLRCSPRSGDLSVYWYQQSLDQGLQFLIQYYNGEERAKGNILERFSAQQFPDLHSELNLSSLELGDSALYFCASGEGAGDYNEQFFGPGTRLTVL.

In this sample, this clonotype turned up a few times. The chain is built from TRBV2 and TRBJ2-7, with TRBD2 identical over 7 bases. The CDR3 length is 11 residues. Germline values: CDR1 SNHLY, CDR2 FYNNEI. V lost 11 bases, J lost 6 bases, and 7 bases stayed unmatched. CDR3 DNA: TGTGCCTCTCAGCGGGGCCTCGAGCAGTACTTC. Its protein product is CASQRGLEQYF.

The rearrangement links TRBV5-1 to TRBJ2-1, with unresolved D. The CDR3 runs 14 residues. V was shortened by 0 bases and J by 8 bases, with 12 bases between the two germline ends. The germline V gene encodes CDR1 SGHRS and CDR2 YFSETQ. Here the CDR3 DNA reads TGCGCCAGCAGCTTGGGGCTAGTAACCGATGAGCAGTTCTTC. As protein: CASSLGLVTDEQFF.

The gene calls are TRBV9 and TRBJ2-2, with 9 bases lining up with TRBD1. Germline CDR1 is SGDLS and CDR2 is YYNGEE. The ends lost 0 bases at V and 4 bases at J; junction bases unmatched: 7. The CDR3 sequence is 17 residues long. Here the CDR3 DNA reads TGTGCCAGCAGCGTAGTTCCCACAGGGGGCTTCACCGGGGAGCTGTTTTTT. Protein product: CASSVVPTGGFTGELFF.

V gene TRBV10-3 combines with J gene TRBJ1-2, with a possible D match to TRBD1 (5 bases). This CDR3 has 16 amino acids. CDR1 is ENHRY, CDR2 SYGVKD, per germline. Trimming pared 0 bases from V and 1 base from J, leaving 12 bases between. The CDR3 nucleotides read TGTGCCATCAGTGAGTCTCCAGGGCTGGGTAACTATGGCTACACCTTC. The encoded protein is CAISESPGLGNYGYTF.

The sample holds a few counts of this clonotype. The chain links TRBV12-3 or TRBV12-4 to TRBJ1-1; D is uncertain. This CDR3 comprises 15 residues. V shed 4 bases and J shed 1 base, with 13 bases lying between them. The CDR3 DNA sequence: TGTGCCAGCAGTTCTGTGGCAGGTGAGAACACTGAAGCTTTCTTT. Protein sequence: CASSSVAGENTEAFF.

The chain employs TRBV4-2 and TRBJ2-1, with TRBD2 as a possible D gene (5 bases). From germline, CDR1 is LGHNA and CDR2 YNFKEQ. V lost 4 bases to trimming and J lost 8 bases, with 15 bases between them. The CDR3 loop spans 14 amino acids. The CDR3 loop is CASSRPERHDEQFF. As DNA, the CDR3 is TGTGCCAGCAGCCGCCCGGAGCGGCACGATGAGCAGTTCTTC.

V and J are TRBV3-1 and TRBJ2-3; 9 bases are a match to TRBD2. This CDR3 has 18 residues. Germline CDR1 LGHDT, CDR2 YNNKEL (reference sequence). V lost 1 base, J lost 1 base, and 9 bases stayed unmatched. CDR3: CASSQAGTSCTRTDTQYF. In DNA form, the CDR3 reads TGTGCCAGCAGCCAAGCCGGGACTAGCTGTACTCGCACAGATACGCAGTATTTT.

This chain uses TRBV7-9 with TRBJ2-1; 9 bases are a match to TRBD2. Unmatched junction bases numbered 6, after V lost 1 base and J lost 5 bases. CDR1 is SEHNR, CDR2 FQNEAQ, per germline (reference sequence). CDR3 length: 16 amino acids. This chain's CDR3 is CASSLGSGREDNEQFF. DNA of the CDR3: TGTGCCAGCAGCTTAGGTAGCGGGAGAGAGGACAATGAGCAGTTCTTC.

This chain links TRBV6-6 with TRBJ2-3, with a possible D match to TRBD1 (6 bases). CDR3 length: 15 amino acids. V was pared by 1 base and J by 3 bases, with 11 bases between. Per germline, CDR1 MNHNY and CDR2 SVGAGI (reference sequence). Here the CDR3 reads CASSYWAGVTDTQYF. As DNA, the CDR3 is TGTGCCAGCAGTTACTGGGCAGGGGTTACAGATACGCAGTATTTT.

The chain has TRBV27 and TRBJ1-5; D is undetermined. Germline lookup yields CDR1 MNHEY and CDR2 SMNVEV (reference sequence). Trimming left V 2 bases short and J 3 bases short, with 8 bases between. CDR3 length equals 14 residues. In DNA form, the CDR3 reads TGTGCCAGCAGTTTAGGCAGAGACAATCAGCCCCAGCATTTT. This sequence encodes CASSLGRDNQPQHF.